The T cell receptor beta chain described here comes from a study of shared clonotypes between healthy human individuals. Study conclusions and caveats: Tissues were not sampled, only blood, and their repertoires likely differ. Generation probabilities of non-shared clonotypes were lower (relative to those shared by all four donors).

As concerns this clone: The target antigen is unknown.

The V end lost 7 bases, the J end lost 2 bases, and 17 bases lay between the germline ends. Germline CDR1 and CDR2: MDHEN and SYDVKM. The CDR3 loop spans 15 amino acids. Profiled with immunoSEQ multiplex PCR; TCRdb holds only in-frame clones, not every one. Counted here are roughly 1,500,000 clones, about 98.5% occurring once; the ten biggest clones make up approximately 0.4%. This TCR was sampled from a man aged 25-45 years in good health. Material: naive CD4+ T cells sorted from blood. Subset: CD45RA+ positively selected. The rearrangement links TRBV28 to TRBJ2-5; possible D gene TRBD1, 7 bases. The CDR3 DNA follows: TGTGCCAGCAACCCATGGGGGGACAGACAAGAGACCCAGTACTTC. Translated: CASNPWGDRQETQYF.